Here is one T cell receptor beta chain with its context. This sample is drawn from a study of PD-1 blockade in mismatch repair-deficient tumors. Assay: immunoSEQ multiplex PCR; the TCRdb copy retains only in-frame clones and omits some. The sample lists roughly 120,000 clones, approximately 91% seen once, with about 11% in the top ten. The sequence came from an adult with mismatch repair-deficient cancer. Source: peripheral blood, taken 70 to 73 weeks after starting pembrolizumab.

As DNA, the CDR3 is TGTGCCAGTAGTCTAGGTGGACTAGCGGGAGTGGTCCGCACAGATACGCAGTATTTT. Amino acid sequence: CASSLGGLAGVVRTDTQYF. The gene calls are TRBV19 and TRBJ2-3, with 13 bases identical to TRBD2. This CDR3 comprises 19 residues. Germline V gives CDR1 LNHDA, CDR2 SQIVND (reference sequence). V gave up 5 bases and J gave up 1 base; unmatched junction bases: 12.